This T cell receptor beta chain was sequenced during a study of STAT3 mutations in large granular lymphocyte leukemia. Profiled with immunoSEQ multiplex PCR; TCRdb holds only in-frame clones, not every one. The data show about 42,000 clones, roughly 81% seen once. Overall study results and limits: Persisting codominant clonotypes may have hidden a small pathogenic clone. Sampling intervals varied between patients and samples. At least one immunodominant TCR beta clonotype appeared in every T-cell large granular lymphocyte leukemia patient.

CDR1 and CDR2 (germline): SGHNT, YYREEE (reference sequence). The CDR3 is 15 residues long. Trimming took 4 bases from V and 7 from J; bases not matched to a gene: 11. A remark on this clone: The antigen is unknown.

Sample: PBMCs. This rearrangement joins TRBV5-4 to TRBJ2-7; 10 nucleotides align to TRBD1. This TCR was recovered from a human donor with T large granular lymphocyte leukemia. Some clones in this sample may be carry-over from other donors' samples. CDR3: CASSHPGTGVGEQYF. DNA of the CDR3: TGTGCCAGCAGCCACCCCGGGACAGGGGTCGGGGAGCAGTACTTC.